This TCR beta chain was recorded in a study of cytomegalovirus exposure and HLA in healthy donors. Findings of the study overall: A few V segments could not be told apart, such as TRBV6-2 and TRBV6-3, and were left out.

CDR3 length equals 14 residues. Unmatched junction bases numbered 5, after V lost 4 bases and J lost 3 bases. From germline, CDR1 is SGHRS and CDR2 YFSETQ. Only a few counts were recorded for this clone. Its matching antigen is unknown. Primers: 60 Vbeta forward and 13 Jbeta reverse. Libraries were prepared by immunoSEQ multiplex PCR; TCRdb keeps only in-frame clonotypes and omits some of them. The sample holds 100,000 to 150,000 clones, 80% seen once. The sequenced sample consisted of PBMCs. V usage is TRBV5-1 and J usage is TRBJ2-7; 9 nucleotides match TRBD1. The TCR comes from a man in his forties in good health and CMV-seronegative. CDR3 loop: CASSPGTGNYEQYF. The CDR3 DNA reads TGCGCCAGCAGCCCCGGGACAGGGAACTACGAGCAGTACTTC. The full variable domain, rest sourced from reference TRBV5-1 and TRBJ2-7, is KAGVTQTPRYLIKTRGQQVTLSCSPISGHRSVSWYQQTPGQGLQFLFEYFSETQRNKGNFPGRFSGRQFSNSRSEMNVSTLELGDSALYLCASSPGTGNYEQYFGPGTRLTVT.